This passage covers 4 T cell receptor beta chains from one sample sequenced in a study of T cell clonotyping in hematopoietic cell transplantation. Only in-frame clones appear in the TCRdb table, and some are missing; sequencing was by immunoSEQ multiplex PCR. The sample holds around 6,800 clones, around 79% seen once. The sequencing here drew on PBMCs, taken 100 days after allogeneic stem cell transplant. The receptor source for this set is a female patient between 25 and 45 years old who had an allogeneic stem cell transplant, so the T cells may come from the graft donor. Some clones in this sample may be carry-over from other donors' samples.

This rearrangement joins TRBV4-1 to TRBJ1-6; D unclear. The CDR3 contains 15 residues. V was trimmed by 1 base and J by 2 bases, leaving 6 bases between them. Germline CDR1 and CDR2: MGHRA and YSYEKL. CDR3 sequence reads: CASSQGRAYNSPLHF. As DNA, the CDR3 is TGCGCCAGCAGCCAAGGGAGGGCCTATAATTCACCCCTCCACTTT.

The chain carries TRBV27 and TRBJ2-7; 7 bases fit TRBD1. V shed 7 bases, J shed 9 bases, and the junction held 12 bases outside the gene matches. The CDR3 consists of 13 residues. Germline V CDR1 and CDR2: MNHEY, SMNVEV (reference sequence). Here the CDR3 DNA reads TGTGCCAGCACATCCACAGGGGCTCTTGGGCAGTACTTC. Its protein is CASTSTGALGQYF.

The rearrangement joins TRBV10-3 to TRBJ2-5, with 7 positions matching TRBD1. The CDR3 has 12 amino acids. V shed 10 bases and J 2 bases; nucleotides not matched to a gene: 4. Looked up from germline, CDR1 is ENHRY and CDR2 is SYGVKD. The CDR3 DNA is TGTGCCACCGGACAGGAACAAGAGACCCAGTACTTC. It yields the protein CATGQEQETQYF.

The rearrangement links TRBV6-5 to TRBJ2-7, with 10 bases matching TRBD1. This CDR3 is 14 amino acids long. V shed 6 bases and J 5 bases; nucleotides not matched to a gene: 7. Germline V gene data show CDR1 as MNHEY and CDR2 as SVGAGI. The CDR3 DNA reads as TGTGCCAGCAGCCGAACGACAGGGGGCCACGAGCAGTACTTC. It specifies CASSRTTGGHEQYF.